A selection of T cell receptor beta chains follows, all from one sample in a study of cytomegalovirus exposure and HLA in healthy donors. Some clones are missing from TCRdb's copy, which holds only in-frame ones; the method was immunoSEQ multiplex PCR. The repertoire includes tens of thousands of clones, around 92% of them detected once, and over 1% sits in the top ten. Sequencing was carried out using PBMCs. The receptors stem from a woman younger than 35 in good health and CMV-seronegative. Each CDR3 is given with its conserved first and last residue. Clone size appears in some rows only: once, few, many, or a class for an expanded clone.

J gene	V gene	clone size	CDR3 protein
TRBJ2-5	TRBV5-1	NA	CASSLGLVEETQYF
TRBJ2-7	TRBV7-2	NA	CASSLIERGSYEQYF
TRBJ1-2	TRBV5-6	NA	CASSLASNPTTGFGYTF
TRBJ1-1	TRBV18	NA	CASSGGGDRSEAFF
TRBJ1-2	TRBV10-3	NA	CAISTMGRVGANYGYTF
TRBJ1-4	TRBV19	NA	CASSISGYEKLFF
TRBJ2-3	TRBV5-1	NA	CASSLPRSLREGNTDTQYF
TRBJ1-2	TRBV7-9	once	CASRIAQGFGYTF
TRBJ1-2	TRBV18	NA	CASSPARTGENGYTF
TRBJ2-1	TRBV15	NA	CATGARRGVYNEQFF
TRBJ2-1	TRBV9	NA	CASSVGGDRGYNEQFF
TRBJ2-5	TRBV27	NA	CASSFTAGQETQYF
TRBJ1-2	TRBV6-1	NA	CASSEEDRPYGYTF
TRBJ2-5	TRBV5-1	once	CASSSGPGRDRGWTQYF
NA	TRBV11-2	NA	CASSLYGHEQYF
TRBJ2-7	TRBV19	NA	CASSPQQGPYEQYF
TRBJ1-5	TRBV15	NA	CATSRDRGRDNQPQHF
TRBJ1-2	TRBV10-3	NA	CAISAFTKLHYGYTF
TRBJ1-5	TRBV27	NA	CASSLQQSHQPQHF
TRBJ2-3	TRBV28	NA	CASSLTSIRLVSDTQYF
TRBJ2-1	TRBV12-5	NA	CASGSTGTPYNEQFF
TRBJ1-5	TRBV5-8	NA	CASSPVLPSNQPQHF
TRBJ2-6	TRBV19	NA	CASIRQSGANVLTF
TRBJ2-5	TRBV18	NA	CASSPGGLGVETQYF
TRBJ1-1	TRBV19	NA	CASSMGGGTEAFF
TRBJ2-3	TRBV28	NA	CASSTYGLAGGGTQYF
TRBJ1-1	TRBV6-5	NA	CASSRDRELYTEAFF
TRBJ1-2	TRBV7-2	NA	CASSLEYRGLSSYGYTF
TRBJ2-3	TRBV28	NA	CASSLGESDTQYF
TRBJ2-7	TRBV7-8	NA	CASSFVTSGPVSYEQYF
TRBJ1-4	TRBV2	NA	CASRDRPNEKLFF
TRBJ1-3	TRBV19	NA	CATTVLSGNTIYF
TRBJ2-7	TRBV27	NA	CASNPYPGGRASYEQYF
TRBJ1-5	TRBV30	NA	CAWTATGAGEPQHF
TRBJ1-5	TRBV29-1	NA	CSAGGVNQPQHF
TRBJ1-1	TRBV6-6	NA	CASRPTGAWPEAFF
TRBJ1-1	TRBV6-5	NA	CASSYSTGTAGTEAFF
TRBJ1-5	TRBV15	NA	CATSRGGQGNQPQHF